A single sample is the source of the 16 T cell receptor beta chains below, sequenced in a study of human T cells and chemical hapten exposure. One entry per CDR3 protein, called by TCRdb with MiXCR from the RACE reads. This sample has fewer than 300,000 distinct CDR3 sequences, with around 7% found just once. This sample's time point: pre-sensitization, week 0. Regarding treatment: therapeutic diphenylcyclopropenone sensitization with weekly scalp DPC. The sequencing used whole blood, collected in connection with sensitization to the hapten diphenylcyclopropenone (DPC). Every receptor here comes from a man younger than 30 with alopecia areata. Some clones in this sample may be carry-over from other donors' samples.

This clonotype has a handful of counts. The chain has TRBV14 and TRBJ2-5, with 10 bases fitting TRBD2. V trimming: 0 bases; J trimming: 4 bases; junction bases outside the gene matches: 5. This CDR3 comprises 16 residues. Looked up from germline, CDR1 is SGHDN and CDR2 is FVKESK. The CDR3 loop is CASSQDLGLAIETQYF. The CDR3 coding sequence is TGTGCCAGCAGCCAAGACCTGGGACTAGCGATAGAGACCCAGTACTTC.

J is TRBJ1-1 and V is TRBV5-1; the match to TRBD1 covers 7 bases. Looked up from germline, CDR1 is SGHRS and CDR2 is YFSETQ. After removal of 6 bases from V and 7 bases from J, the junction contained 9 bases not matched to a gene. This CDR3 region has 13 residues. The CDR3 coding sequence is TGCGCCAGCACGGCGACAGGGTTTGGTGAAGCTTTCTTT. Protein product: CASTATGFGEAFF. Looking up the rest from reference TRBV5-1 and TRBJ1-1 gives the full variable domain: KAGVTQTPRYLIKTRGQQVTLSCSPISGHRSVSWYQQTPGQGLQFLFEYFSETQRNKGNFPGRFSGRQFSNSRSEMNVSTLELGDSALYLCASTATGFGEAFFGQGTRLTVV.

The chain is built from TRBV29-1 and TRBJ1-1, with D perhaps matching TRBD1 (6 bases). V shed 7 bases and J shed 2 bases, with 11 bases lying between them. This CDR3 has 12 residues. Germline V gene sequence: CDR1 SQVTM, CDR2 ANQGSEA. For the CDR3, the DNA is TGCAGCGGGACAGAGGTTAACACTGAAGCTTTCTTT. Its protein is CSGTEVNTEAFF.

The chain joins TRBV4-3 to TRBJ2-3, with D maybe TRBD1 (5 bases). Trimming stripped 0 bases from V and 4 bases from J, with 14 bases between. The germline gives CDR1 LGHNA, CDR2 YSLEER. The length of the CDR3 is 16 residues. This chain's CDR3 is CASSQEHRSTPDTQYF. CDR3 in DNA: TGCGCCAGCAGCCAAGAGCACAGGTCGACCCCAGATACGCAGTATTTT.

This chain connects TRBV7-9 to TRBJ1-1; the D is unclear. The CDR3 has 12 residues. V lost 10 bases, J lost 0 bases, and 9 bases lay in between. Per germline, CDR1 SEHNR and CDR2 FQNEAQ (reference sequence). CDR3 DNA: TGTGCCACGTCCGGTATGAACACTGAAGCTTTCTTT. Residues: CATSGMNTEAFF.

This clonotype has a count of ten or more. This sequence joins TRBV28 and TRBJ1-2; D may be TRBD1 (6 bases). The CDR3 consists of 12 residues. V was trimmed by 4 bases and J by 7 bases, leaving 10 bases between them. The germline V gene has CDR1 MDHEN and CDR2 SYDVKM. The CDR3 DNA is TGTGCCAGCAGTTCTACAGGGACTGGCTACACCTTC. Its protein is CASSSTGTGYTF.

This clonotype was recorded a few times. The chain uses TRBV11-2 and TRBJ2-3, with a tentative D call TRBD1 (6 bases). Germline-derived CDR1 and CDR2 are SGHAT and FQNNGV. CDR3 length: 16 residues. V lost 5 bases to trimming and J lost 3 bases, with 18 bases between them. The CDR3 DNA sequence: TGTGCCAGCAGCCCAGCGACAGGTCGTAGAACAGATACGCAGTATTTT. Translating gives CASSPATGRRTDTQYF.

This clonotype has only one observation. The chain links TRBV28 to TRBJ2-2; TRBD2 might be the D (6 bases). Germline lookup yields CDR1 MDHEN and CDR2 SYDVKM. This CDR3 is 18 amino acids long. V lost 3 bases, J lost 6 bases, and 23 bases lay in between. CDR3 DNA: TGTGCCAGCAGTTTCTTCGCGGGGTTTATCGTCCAGGCCGGGGAGCTGTTTTTT. Translating gives CASSFFAGFIVQAGELFF.

The chain uses TRBV4-1 and TRBJ2-1; 10 positions match TRBD2. Germline assignment: CDR1 MGHRA and CDR2 YSYEKL. This CDR3 comprises 17 residues. V gave up 2 bases and J gave up 6 bases; unmatched junction bases: 10. This CDR3 is CASSQNLAGGAGNEQFF. Here the CDR3 DNA reads TGCGCCAGCAGCCAAAATTTAGCGGGGGGTGCGGGCAATGAGCAGTTCTTC.

The chain joins TRBV5-1 to TRBJ1-5, with unresolved D. V was clipped by 2 bases and J by 0 bases, with 15 bases between them. In germline, CDR1 is SGHRS, CDR2 YFSETQ. The CDR3 has 17 amino acids. The CDR3 nucleotides are TGCGCCAGCAGCTTACCCCGGCTTGTTTATAGCAATCAGCCCCAGCATTTT. This translates into CASSLPRLVYSNQPQHF.

The rearrangement links TRBV11-2 to TRBJ2-1, with D maybe TRBD2 (7 bases). Germline assignment: CDR1 SGHAT and CDR2 FQNNGV. This CDR3 has 14 residues. The V gene lost 6 bases and the J gene lost 9 bases, with 18 bases spanning the gap. CDR3 nucleotides: TGTGCCAGCAGTCCCGTTGGGGGGGCCGGTGAGCAGTTCTTC. Amino acid sequence: CASSPVGGAGEQFF. Looking up the rest from reference TRBV11-2 and TRBJ2-1 gives the full variable domain: EAGVAQSPRYKIIEKRQSVAFWCNPISGHATLYWYQQILGQGPKLLIQFQNNGVVDDSQLPKDRFSAERLKGVDSTLKIQPAKLEDSAVYLCASSPVGGAGEQFFGPGTRLTVL.

The table lists this clonotype with many counts. The chain joins TRBV6-5 to TRBJ1-1, with D maybe TRBD1 (6 bases). Germline V CDR1 and CDR2: MNHEY, SVGAGI. V was shortened by 3 bases and J by 0 bases, with 14 bases between the two germline ends. The length of the CDR3 is 16 residues. The CDR3 region has the DNA TGTGCCAGCAGTTATGGGACACCTGCTATGAACACTGAAGCTTTCTTT. Residues: CASSYGTPAMNTEAFF.

The chain links TRBV5-1 to TRBJ2-2, with TRBD1 identical over 8 bases. The CDR3 is made up of 17 amino acids. Germline trimming cut 4 bases from V and 0 bases from J; bases unmatched to any gene: 8. Germline V gene data show CDR1 as SGHRS and CDR2 as YFSETQ. CDR3 nucleotides: TGCGCCAGCAGCCAATATGACAGGGGCGCGAACACCGGGGAGCTGTTTTTT. It translates to CASSQYDRGANTGELFF. The whole variable domain, filled in from reference TRBV5-1 and TRBJ2-2, reads KAGVTQTPRYLIKTRGQQVTLSCSPISGHRSVSWYQQTPGQGLQFLFEYFSETQRNKGNFPGRFSGRQFSNSRSEMNVSTLELGDSALYLCASSQYDRGANTGELFFGEGSRLTVL.

The chain uses TRBV7-6 and TRBJ2-1; D possibly corresponds to TRBD2 (5 bases). This CDR3 spans 15 amino acids. V was trimmed by 1 base and J by 3 bases, leaving 10 bases between them. Germline loops: CDR1 SGHVS, CDR2 FNYEAQ. CDR3 loop: CASSLESSSYNEQFF. The CDR3 nucleotides read TGTGCCAGCAGCTTAGAGTCTAGCAGCTACAATGAGCAGTTCTTC.

The V and J genes are TRBV7-9 and TRBJ2-2; 7 nucleotides line up with TRBD1. Looked up from germline, CDR1 is SEHNR and CDR2 is FQNEAQ (reference sequence). The J segment lost 0 bases and the V segment lost 2 bases, leaving 3 bases of the junction unmatched. This CDR3 comprises 16 residues. CDR3 sequence: CASSLPGTANTGELFF. The CDR3 region has the DNA TGTGCCAGCAGCTTACCCGGGACAGCGAACACCGGGGAGCTGTTTTTT.

This clonotype was detected many times. The rearrangement joins TRBV7-6 to TRBJ1-1, with D unclear. The CDR3 is made up of 13 amino acids. The germline V and J ends were trimmed by 4 bases and 1 base, with 7 bases remaining between them. Germline CDR1 SGHVS, CDR2 FNYEAQ. CDR3 region: CASSSRPNTEAFF. The CDR3, as DNA: TGTGCCAGCAGCTCCCGGCCGAACACTGAAGCTTTCTTT. Full variable domain (outside the CDR3, taken from reference TRBV7-6 and TRBJ1-1): GAGVSQSPRYKVTKRGQDVALRCDPISGHVSLYWYRQALGQGPEFLTYFNYEAQQDKSGLPNDRFSAERPEGSISTLTIQRTEQRDSAMYRCASSSRPNTEAFFGQGTRLTVV.